The 15 T cell receptor beta chains given below trace back to one sample, sequenced in a study of STAT3 mutations in large granular lymphocyte leukemia. Broader study findings: Every T-LGLL patient had at least one immunodominant TCRbeta clonotype.

These TCRs' antigens remain unknown. Sequencing used immunoSEQ multiplex PCR; TCRdb keeps in-frame clones, though not all of them. Among 35,000 to 40,000 clones listed, around nine tenths were seen once. Sequences were obtained from PBMCs. Every receptor here comes from a human donor with T large granular lymphocyte leukemia. Some clones in this sample may be carry-over from other donors' samples.

The chain couples TRBV6-5 to TRBJ1-1, with D unresolved. Germline CDR1 reads MNHEY; CDR2 reads SVGAGI. The germline V and J ends were trimmed by 0 bases and 3 bases, with 11 bases remaining between them. CDR3 length: 15 residues. The CDR3 sequence is CASSYSPGTYTEAFF. CDR3 bases: TGTGCCAGCAGTTACTCGCCGGGTACGTACACTGAAGCTTTCTTT.

The rearrangement uses TRBV5-5 and TRBJ2-7; 7 nucleotides agree with TRBD1. Germline V gene lookup returns CDR1 SGHKS and CDR2 YYEKEE (reference sequence). The CDR3 is 12 amino acids. V lost 2 bases and J lost 7; bases outside the gene matches: 3. In nucleotides, the CDR3 is TGTGCCAGCAGCTTTACAGGGGATGAGCAGTACTTC. As protein: CASSFTGDEQYF.

This chain connects TRBV29-1 to TRBJ2-3, with TRBD1 identical over 8 bases. This CDR3 comprises 14 residues. The V and J ends lost 2 bases and 5 bases, in that order; junction bases with no gene match: 6. Per germline, CDR1 SQVTM and CDR2 ANQGSEA. CDR3 coding DNA: TGCAGCGTTGAACAGGGGGCCTTAGGAGATACGCAGTATTTT. As protein: CSVEQGALGDTQYF.

The V gene is TRBV10-1, the J gene TRBJ2-3; D unclear. V dropped 2 bases and J dropped 3 bases, with 9 bases sitting between them. The CDR3 runs to 14 residues. Germline V gene data show CDR1 as WNHNN and CDR2 as SYGVQD (reference sequence). The CDR3 nucleotides are TGCGCCAGCAGTGAGGTACAGAGAACAGATACGCAGTATTTT. Its protein product is CASSEVQRTDTQYF.

The chain employs TRBV7-9 and TRBJ2-5; a possible D gene is TRBD1 (5 bases). The V gene's germline CDR1 is SEHNR and CDR2 FQNEAQ (reference sequence). Trimming took off 10 bases at V and 4 bases at J, with 19 bases between the two ends. CDR3 length: 14 residues. CDR3 sequence reads: CATIKPGIGETQYF. CDR3 nucleotide sequence: TGTGCCACCATCAAACCAGGGATTGGAGAGACCCAGTACTTC.

The genes are TRBV5-4 and TRBJ1-1, with TRBD1 as a possible D gene (6 bases). CDR3 length: 16 residues. Germline loops: CDR1 SGHNT, CDR2 YYREEE (reference sequence). Trimming took off 0 bases at V and 5 bases at J, with 17 bases between the two ends. The CDR3 region is CASSLGGPGAGTEAFF. The CDR3, as DNA: TGTGCCAGCAGCTTGGGTGGCCCGGGGGCGGGAACTGAAGCTTTCTTT. Full variable domain (rest looked up from reference TRBV5-4 and TRBJ1-1): ETGVTQSPTHLIKTRGQQVTLRCSSQSGHNTVSWYQQALGQGPQFIFQYYREEENGRGNFPPRFSGLQFPNYSSELNVNALELDDSALYLCASSLGGPGAGTEAFFGQGTRLTVV.

The rearrangement uses TRBV5-1 and TRBJ2-1, with D maybe TRBD2 (6 bases). CDR1 and CDR2 (germline): SGHRS, YFSETQ. Trimming stripped 0 bases from V and 8 bases from J, with 15 bases between. CDR3 length equals 15 residues. In DNA, the CDR3 is TGCGCCAGCAGCTTGGGGAGGGATGTACCTCATGAGCAGTTCTTC. It translates to CASSLGRDVPHEQFF.

The rearrangement uses TRBV18 and TRBJ1-1; the D is unclear. V shed 6 bases and J shed 2 bases, with 7 bases lying between them. The CDR3 covers 12 residues. Germline CDR1 is KGHSH and CDR2 is LQKENI. The CDR3 DNA follows: TGTGCCAGCTCCCCAACCAACACTGAAGCTTTCTTT. Protein sequence: CASSPTNTEAFF.

The J gene is TRBJ2-7, the V gene TRBV5-4, with 8 nucleotides matching TRBD1. The germline CDR1 and CDR2 sequences are SGHNT and YYREEE (reference sequence). Trimming took 0 bases from V and 0 from J; bases not matched to a gene: 5. The CDR3 runs to 16 residues. CDR3 sequence (DNA): TGTGCCAGCAGCTTGGGACAGGGGTCGCCCTCCTACGAGCAGTACTTC. Residues: CASSLGQGSPSYEQYF.

The chain combines TRBV5-4 with TRBJ1-6; 9 nucleotides match TRBD1. Germline V gene lookup returns CDR1 SGHNT and CDR2 YYREEE (reference sequence). Losses at the gene ends were 9 bases for V and 4 bases for J; bases not matched to a gene: 2. CDR3 length equals 13 residues. The chain's CDR3 is CAIGTGYNSPLHF. The CDR3 DNA sequence: TGTGCCATTGGGACAGGGTATAATTCACCCCTCCACTTT.

This chain uses TRBV28 with TRBJ1-5; a weak D match, TRBD1 (6 bases). Trimming removed 7 bases at V and 9 bases at J, with 13 bases between. The CDR3 has 12 residues. Per the germline V gene, CDR1 is MDHEN and CDR2 is SYDVKM. The CDR3 here is CASTAGGRPQHF. CDR3 bases: TGTGCCAGCACTGCGGGGGGGCGGCCCCAGCATTTT.

The chain combines TRBV5-1 with TRBJ2-5; 10 nucleotides agree with TRBD1. V trimming: 4 bases; J trimming: 5 bases; junction bases outside the gene matches: 5. The germline V gene encodes CDR1 SGHRS and CDR2 YFSETQ. The CDR3 length is 14 residues. CDR3 sequence (DNA): TGCGCCAGCAGCCTTCCGGGACAGGGGGAGACCCAGTACTTC. It encodes CASSLPGQGETQYF.

The V gene is TRBV6-5, the J gene TRBJ1-4; no firm D call. Trimming shortened V by 5 bases and J by 6 bases, and 10 bases separated the two germline ends. CDR3 size: 13 residues. Germline values: CDR1 MNHEY, CDR2 SVGAGI. Here the CDR3 DNA reads TGTGCCAGCAGTGACCGGGGTCATGAAAAACTGTTTTTT. Protein: CASSDRGHEKLFF.

The chain joins TRBV27 to TRBJ2-5; D is perhaps TRBD1 (6 bases). V was cut by 6 bases and J by 7 bases, with 9 bases left in between. Germline V gives CDR1 MNHEY, CDR2 SMNVEV (reference sequence). The CDR3 consists of 11 residues. The CDR3 reads CASRIGGTQYF. The CDR3 DNA sequence: TGTGCCAGCAGAATAGGGGGGACCCAGTACTTC.

A few counts support this clone. This chain links TRBV29-1 with TRBJ1-2; TRBD1 is a possible D gene (5 bases). The germline V gene has CDR1 SQVTM and CDR2 ANQGSEA. V dropped 6 bases and J dropped 3 bases, with 14 bases sitting between them. The CDR3 is 13 amino acids. The CDR3 sequence is CSVRQRSHYGYTF. The CDR3 DNA reads as TGCAGCGTCAGACAGCGGTCCCACTATGGCTACACCTTC.